This T cell receptor beta chain stems from a study of T cells in Graves' hyperthyroidism and ophthalmopathy. Background on the study: Peripheral blood draws took place at initial diagnosis, ahead of any treatment. Notes on the study in general: Blood shared most expanded thyroid clonotypes above 0.001.

The investigators amplified TCR beta CDR3 regions from RNA transcripts. The HTBI primer set was used in a first-round RT-PCR of the TCR CDR3. MiXCR, applied by TCRdb to the multiplex PCR reads, yields one record per CDR3 protein. The table shows fewer than 800,000 distinct CDR3 sequences, with about a sixth occurring only once. This clonotype was seen at least ten times. Its cognate antigen is unknown. Newly diagnosed hyperthyroidism, duration under 2 months, in patients aged 18 to 65. Germline assignment: CDR1 SGHNT and CDR2 YENEEA. V lost 5 bases to trimming and J lost 2 bases, with 11 bases between them. This CDR3 comprises 14 residues.

The receptor comes from a man aged 18 to 30 with Graves' hyperthyroidism. The specimen sequenced was blood. This chain connects TRBV11-3 to TRBJ2-3, with a possible D match to TRBD1 (5 bases). The CDR3 DNA reads as TGTGCCAGCAGCCCCCGACAGTACACAGATACGCAGTATTTT. Translated: CASSPRQYTDTQYF.